This paragraph covers one T cell receptor (beta chain) sequence. The antigen this receptor binds is unknown. No clone much larger than this one lies a single base away; base qualities are absent. Patients with a history of autoimmune disease or receiving systemic immunosuppression were excluded from the trial. Peripheral blood for TCR sequencing was drawn from every dose cohort at baseline, at cycle 4 day 1 and at cycle 7 day 1. Samples came from an open-label, multicenter, first-in-human phase I dose-escalation trial of ivuxolimab. Adults with locally advanced or metastatic melanoma, renal cell, hepatocellular, or head and neck squamous cell carcinoma were enrolled in the trial. Before TCR sequencing, CD4+ and CD8+ T cells were separately sorted from peripheral blood. Genomic DNA was isolated from the sorted cells so that the TCRbeta CDR3 region could be sequenced. The immunoSEQ Assay was used for sequencing of TCRbeta CDR3 regions. The immuneACCESS repertoire file appears here via TCRdb, limited to in-frame rearrangements. These files lack a portion of the clones; in checked studies, under half of the deficit traces to unresolved V genes, and the cause of the others is not known. The sample includes roughly 45,000 clones, with 80% to 95% observed a single time. Over 6.5% of the sample is in the top ten clones.

V sheds 2 bases and J sheds 8 bases, leaving 6 bases between their ends. CDR3 length: 12 amino acids, cysteine to phenylalanine. The kept DNA is CDR3 alone, 36 bases in frame from the first base. The CDR1 and CDR2 encoded by the germline V gene (reference sequence) are MNHEY and SMNVEV. These data belong to a study of OX40 agonist ivuxolimab in advanced cancers. Regarding the research as a whole: The costimulatory receptor OX40 (CD134) was targeted by ivuxolimab, a fully human IgG2 agonistic monoclonal antibody. Intravenous ivuxolimab was administered to patients every 2 weeks at six dose levels: 0.01, 0.1, 0.3, 1.5, 3 and 10 mg/kg. Among the approximately 50 dose-escalation patients, around 19 had hepatocellular carcinoma, roughly 15 melanoma, 9 renal cell carcinoma and 9 head and neck cancer. In the dose-escalation cohort, nearly 85% of patients were male, and the mean age was roughly 56 years with a range of roughly 20 to 85. Patients were allowed to have had prior anti-PD-1, anti-PD-L1 or anti-CTLA-4 therapy, and more than 35% of the dose-escalation patients had been treated with checkpoint inhibitors. Partial responses were achieved by three dose-escalation patients, of whom one had hepatocellular carcinoma and two had cutaneous melanoma. The point of sequencing TCRbeta in the periphery was to test whether ivuxolimab changed TCR sequence diversity and drove clonal T-cell expansion. The paper covers the monotherapy dose-escalation part of the phase I ivuxolimab trial, which included N ≈ 50 patients.

The paper as a whole reports these results and caveats: Which antigens the clonally expanded peripheral T cells were specific for was not determined. In partial responders in the 0.1-3.0 mg/kg groups, normalized peripheral clonal expansion was found to be among the lowest, especially among CD8+ T cells. At doses of 0.1 to 3.0 mg/kg, clonal expansion of both CD4+ and CD8+ T cells in blood was seen between baseline and week 6. Low levels of normalized T-cell clonal expansion were also seen in some patients who did not respond. After ivuxolimab, more expanded clones were found on average in CD8+ T cells than in CD4+ T cells.

The sequences come from CD4+ or CD8+ T cells sorted from blood, collected in a trial of the OX40 agonist ivuxolimab. This chain joins TRBV27 to TRBJ2-2; the D gene cannot be named for sure. The TCR comes from an adult with an advanced solid tumor such as melanoma, head and neck, liver or kidney cancer. The DNA sequence is as follows: TGTGCCAGCAGTTTAAAGTCGGGGGAGCTGTTTTTT. Its coded protein is CASSLKSGELFF.